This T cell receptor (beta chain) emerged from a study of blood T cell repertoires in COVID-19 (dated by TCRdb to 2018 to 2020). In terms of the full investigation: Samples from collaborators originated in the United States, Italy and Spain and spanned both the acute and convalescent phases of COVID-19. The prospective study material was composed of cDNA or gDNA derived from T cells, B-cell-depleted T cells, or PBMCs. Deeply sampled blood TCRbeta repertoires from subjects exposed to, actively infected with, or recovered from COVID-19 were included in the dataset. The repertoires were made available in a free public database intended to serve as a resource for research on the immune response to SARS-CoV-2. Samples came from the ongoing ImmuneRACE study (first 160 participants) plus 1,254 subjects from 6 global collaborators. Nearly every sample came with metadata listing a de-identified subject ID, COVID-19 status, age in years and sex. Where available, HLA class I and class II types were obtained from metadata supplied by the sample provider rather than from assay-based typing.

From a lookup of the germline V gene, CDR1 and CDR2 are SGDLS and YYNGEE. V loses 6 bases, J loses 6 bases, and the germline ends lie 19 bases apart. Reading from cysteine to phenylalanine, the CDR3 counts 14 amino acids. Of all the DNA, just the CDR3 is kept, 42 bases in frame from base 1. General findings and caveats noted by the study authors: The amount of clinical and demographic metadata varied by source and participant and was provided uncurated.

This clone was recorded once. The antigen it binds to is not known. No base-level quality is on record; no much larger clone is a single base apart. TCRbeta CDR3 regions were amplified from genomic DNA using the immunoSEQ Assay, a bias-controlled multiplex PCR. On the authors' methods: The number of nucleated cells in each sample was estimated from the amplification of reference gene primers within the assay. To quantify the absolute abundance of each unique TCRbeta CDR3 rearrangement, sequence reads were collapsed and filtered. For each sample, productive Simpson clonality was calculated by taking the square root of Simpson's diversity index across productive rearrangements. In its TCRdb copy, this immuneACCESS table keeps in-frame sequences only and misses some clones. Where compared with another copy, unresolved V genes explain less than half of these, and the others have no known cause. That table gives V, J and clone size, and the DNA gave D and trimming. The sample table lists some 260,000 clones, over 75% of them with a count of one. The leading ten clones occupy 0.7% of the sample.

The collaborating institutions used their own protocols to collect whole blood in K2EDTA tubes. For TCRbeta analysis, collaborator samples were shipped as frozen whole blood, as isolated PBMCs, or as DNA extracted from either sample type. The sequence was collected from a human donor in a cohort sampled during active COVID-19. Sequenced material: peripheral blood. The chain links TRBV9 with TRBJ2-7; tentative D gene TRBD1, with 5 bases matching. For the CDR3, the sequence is CASTLGVESIEQYF. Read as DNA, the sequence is TGTGCCAGCACCCTAGGGGTTGAGTCGATCGAGCAGTACTTC.